Following are 13 T cell receptor beta chains from one sample sequenced in a study of T cells in localized non-small cell lung cancer. The protocol was immunoSEQ multiplex PCR, while the TCRdb copy is restricted to in-frame clones and leaves out a portion. The table lists around 33,000 clones, roughly 80% of them singletons. Sample: peripheral blood, taken before any cancer treatment. The receptors come from a male donor aged 60 or over with stage III squamous cell lung carcinoma.

V and J are TRBV19 and TRBJ2-1, with 8 positions matching TRBD1. V lost 6 bases and J lost 1; bases outside the gene matches: 5. This CDR3 region has 15 residues. Germline V lookup: CDR1 LNHDA, CDR2 SQIVND (reference sequence). The CDR3 nucleotides read TGTGCCAGTAGCGAGACAGGGGCTTCCTACAATGAGCAGTTCTTC. This codes for CASSETGASYNEQFF.

The chain combines TRBV9 with TRBJ2-5; D is undetermined. Germline V gene lookup returns CDR1 SGDLS and CDR2 YYNGEE. This CDR3 has 14 residues. Trimming shortened V by 0 bases and J by 1 base, and 7 bases separated the two germline ends. The CDR3 loop reads CASSVGPGQETQYF. The CDR3, as DNA: TGTGCCAGCAGCGTAGGTCCTGGCCAAGAGACCCAGTACTTC.

The V gene is TRBV25-1, the J gene TRBJ2-3; D call uncertain. From germline, CDR1 is MGHDK and CDR2 SYGVNS. The CDR3 runs to 14 residues. V was pared by 0 bases and J by 0 bases, with 4 bases between. CDR3 coding DNA: TGTGCCAGCAGTGAATATAGAAGCACAGATACGCAGTATTTT. Translation: CASSEYRSTDTQYF.

The chain carries TRBV4-2 and TRBJ2-1; 8 bases align to TRBD1. This CDR3 has 14 residues. CDR1 LGHNA and CDR2 YNFKEQ come from the germline V gene. V lost 3 bases to trimming and J lost 4 bases; unmatched junction nucleotides: 2. The CDR3 nucleotides are TGTGCCAGCAGCCACCAGGGGGCGTACAATGAGCAGTTCTTC. Amino acid sequence: CASSHQGAYNEQFF.

V is TRBV29-1 and J is TRBJ2-2; TRBD1 agrees at 7 bases. V was pared by 4 bases and J by 5 bases, with 16 bases of the junction left unmatched. The CDR3 length is 17 residues. Germline values: CDR1 SQVTM, CDR2 ANQGSEA. CDR3 amino acids: CSVAGQGVGALTGELFF. The DNA of the CDR3 is TGCAGCGTTGCCGGCCAGGGGGTTGGAGCACTTACCGGGGAGCTGTTTTTT.

The chain carries TRBV5-6 and TRBJ1-3, with D hard to call. CDR1 is SGHDT and CDR2 is YYEEEE in the germline V gene. The V end was cut by 0 bases, the J end by 0 bases, with 4 bases between. CDR3 length equals 14 residues. DNA of the CDR3: TGTGCCAGCAGCTTGGGTCACTCTGGAAACACCATATATTTT. Protein sequence: CASSLGHSGNTIYF. Combining the CDR3 with reference TRBV5-6 and TRBJ1-3 gives the whole variable domain DAGVTQSPTHLIKTRGQQVTLRCSPKSGHDTVSWYQQALGQGPQFIFQYYEEEERQRGNFPDRFSGHQFPNYSSELNVNALLLGDSALYLCASSLGHSGNTIYFGEGSWLTVV.

The rearrangement uses TRBV6-5 and TRBJ2-7; 12 nucleotides agree with TRBD2. Germline V gives CDR1 MNHEY, CDR2 SVGAGI. V lost 6 bases to trimming and J lost 0 bases; unmatched junction nucleotides: 3. This CDR3 contains 15 residues. CDR3 bases: TGTGCCAGCAGCCAGACTAGCGGGAGCTCCTACGAGCAGTACTTC. Translation: CASSQTSGSSYEQYF.

The CDR3 loop is CASSQEWTGRRNEKLFF. The DNA of the CDR3 is TGCGCCAGCAGCCAAGAGTGGACAGGGAGAAGAAATGAAAAACTGTTTTTT. This rearrangement joins TRBV4-1 to TRBJ1-4, with 8 bases aligning to TRBD1. The CDR3 runs to 17 residues. V shed 0 bases, J shed 5 bases, and the junction held 8 bases outside the gene matches. From germline, CDR1 is MGHRA and CDR2 YSYEKL.

This clone has just a few counts. This sequence joins TRBV6-5 and TRBJ2-1; 8 bases line up with TRBD1. The germline V gene encodes CDR1 MNHEY and CDR2 SVGAGI. This CDR3 spans 15 amino acids. V lost 7 bases, J lost 5 bases, and 10 bases stayed unmatched. The CDR3: CASTPLAGGHNEQFF. In nucleotides, the CDR3 is TGTGCCAGCACCCCCCTCGCAGGGGGCCACAATGAGCAGTTCTTC.

The chain carries TRBV2 and TRBJ1-6; TRBD1 is a possible D gene (5 bases). Germline CDR1 SNHLY, CDR2 FYNNEI. This CDR3 has 15 residues. Trimming removed 2 bases at V and 9 bases at J, with 14 bases between. CDR3 region: CASSERDGWFSPLHF. The CDR3 region has the DNA TGTGCCAGCAGTGAAAGGGACGGATGGTTTTCACCCCTCCACTTT.

The chain recombines TRBV2 with TRBJ2-7; D is ambiguous. This CDR3 has 13 amino acids. The V and J ends lost 6 bases and 2 bases respectively, with 11 bases between them. In germline, CDR1 is SNHLY, CDR2 FYNNEI. The CDR3: CASSHTNTYEQYF. The CDR3 DNA follows: TGTGCCAGCAGCCACACAAATACCTACGAGCAGTACTTC.

The chain uses TRBV5-4 and TRBJ1-1; 7 bases are shared with TRBD1. From germline, CDR1 is SGHNT and CDR2 YYREEE (reference sequence). The V and J ends lost 4 bases and 4 bases, in that order; junction bases with no gene match: 7. The CDR3 has 14 amino acids. CDR3 amino acids: CASSATGWVTEAFF. For the CDR3, the DNA is TGTGCCAGCAGCGCGACAGGGTGGGTCACTGAAGCTTTCTTT.

The chain is built from TRBV7-2 and TRBJ2-7, with D perhaps TRBD1 (6 bases). The CDR3 spans 14 residues. V was shortened by 1 base and J by 5 bases, with 12 bases between the two germline ends. Looked up from germline, CDR1 is SGHTA and CDR2 is FQGNSA. The CDR3 DNA reads as TGTGCCAGCAGCTTAGTCATACAGGGCCACGAGCAGTACTTC. It translates to CASSLVIQGHEQYF.